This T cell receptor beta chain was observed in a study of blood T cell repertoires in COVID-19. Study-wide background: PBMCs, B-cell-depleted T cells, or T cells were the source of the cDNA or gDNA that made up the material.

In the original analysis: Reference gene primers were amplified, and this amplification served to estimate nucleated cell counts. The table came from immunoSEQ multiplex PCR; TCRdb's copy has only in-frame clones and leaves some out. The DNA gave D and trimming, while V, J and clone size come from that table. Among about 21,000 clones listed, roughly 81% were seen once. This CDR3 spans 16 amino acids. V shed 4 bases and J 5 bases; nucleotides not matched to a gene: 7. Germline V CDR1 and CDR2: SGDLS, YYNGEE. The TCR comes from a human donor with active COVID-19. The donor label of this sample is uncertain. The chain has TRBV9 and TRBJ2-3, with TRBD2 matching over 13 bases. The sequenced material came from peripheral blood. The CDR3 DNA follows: TGTGCCAGCAGCACACTAGCGGGGGGGCGCGGAGATACGCAGTATTTT. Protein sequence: CASSTLAGGRGDTQYF.